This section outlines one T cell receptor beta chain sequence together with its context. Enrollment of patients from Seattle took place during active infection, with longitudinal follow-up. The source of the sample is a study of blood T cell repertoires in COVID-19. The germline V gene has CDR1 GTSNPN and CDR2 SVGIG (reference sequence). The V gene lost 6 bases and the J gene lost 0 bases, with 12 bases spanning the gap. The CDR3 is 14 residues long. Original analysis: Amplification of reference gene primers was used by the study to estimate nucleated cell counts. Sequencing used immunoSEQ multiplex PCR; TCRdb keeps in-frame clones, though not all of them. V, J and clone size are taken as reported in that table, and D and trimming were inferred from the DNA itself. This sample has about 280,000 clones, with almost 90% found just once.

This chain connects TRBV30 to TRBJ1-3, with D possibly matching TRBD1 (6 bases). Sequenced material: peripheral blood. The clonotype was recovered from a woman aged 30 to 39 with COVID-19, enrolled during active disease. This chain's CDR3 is CACPRGGSGNTIYF. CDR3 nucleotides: TGTGCCTGCCCGAGGGGGGGCTCTGGAAACACCATATATTTT.